Below are 7 T cell receptor beta chains sequenced from a single sample in a study of CD8 T cells in ankylosing spondylitis. TCRdb independently ran MiXCR on the 5' RACE reads; one entry per CDR3 protein. Of about 240,000 distinct CDR3 sequences listed, about 24% are singletons. The sample was blood, either unsorted or a sorted T cell fraction (not recorded which). These receptors originate from a male donor with ankylosing spondylitis or in good health (not recorded which).

The CDR3 DNA sequence: TGTGCCAGCACTCGGAACAGGGCCTCCTACAATGAGCAGTTCTTC. It is translated as CASTRNRASYNEQFF. This rearrangement joins TRBV12-3 or TRBV12-4 to TRBJ2-1; perhaps TRBD1 as D (6 bases). The CDR3 runs 15 residues. Trimming removed 7 bases at V and 0 bases at J, with 13 bases between.

The rearrangement joins TRBV7-2 to TRBJ2-3; a possible D gene is TRBD1 (6 bases). The CDR3 is 14 amino acids. In germline, CDR1 is SGHTA, CDR2 FQGNSA. V dropped 5 bases and J dropped 2 bases, with 11 bases sitting between them. CDR3 nucleotide sequence: TGTGCCAGCAGCCCGGACAGAGACACAGATACGCAGTATTTT. Residues: CASSPDRDTDTQYF.

This clonotype was counted many times. V usage is TRBV20-1 and J usage is TRBJ1-3; D possibly corresponds to TRBD1 (5 bases). The V end lost 6 bases, the J end lost 0 bases, and 12 bases lay between the germline ends. The germline CDR1 and CDR2 sequences are DFQATT and SNEGSKA (reference sequence). The CDR3 runs to 14 residues. Here the CDR3 reads CSADSPSSGNTIYF. The CDR3 nucleotides read TGCAGTGCAGACAGTCCGAGCTCTGGAAACACCATATATTTT.

There are a few counts of this clonotype. V usage is TRBV12-3 or TRBV12-4 and J usage is TRBJ2-5, with D possibly matching TRBD2 (5 bases). The CDR3 runs to 14 residues. Trimming shortened V by 5 bases and J by 2 bases, and 12 bases separated the two germline ends. The CDR3 bases are TGTGCCAGCAGTCAACCGGGAACACAAGAGACCCAGTACTTC. Its protein product is CASSQPGTQETQYF.

The gene calls are TRBV24-1 and TRBJ2-5; D remains ambiguous. With 4 bases removed from V and 4 bases from J, the gap between germline ends came to 9 bases. CDR3 length: 13 amino acids. The germline gives CDR1 KGHDR, CDR2 SFDVKD. CDR3 nucleotides: TGTGCCACCAGTGACCCCAGTGGAGAGACCCAGTACTTC. Its translation is CATSDPSGETQYF.

This clonotype has ten or more counts. This sequence joins TRBV7-2 and TRBJ2-5; D unclear. In germline, CDR1 is SGHTA, CDR2 FQGNSA. CDR3 size: 11 residues. V was pared by 5 bases and J by 13 bases, with 14 bases between. This CDR3 is CASSRSVNMYF. The CDR3 DNA follows: TGTGCCAGCAGCCGGTCAGTGAACATGTACTTC.

The rearrangement uses TRBV29-1 and TRBJ2-3; D is unresolved. CDR3 length: 13 amino acids. CDR1 and CDR2 from the germline V gene are SQVTM and ANQGSEA. V was pared by 3 bases and J by 6 bases, with 13 bases between. The CDR3 loop is CSVDSRLGDTQYF. The CDR3 DNA reads as TGCAGCGTTGATAGTCGGTTAGGGGATACGCAGTATTTT.